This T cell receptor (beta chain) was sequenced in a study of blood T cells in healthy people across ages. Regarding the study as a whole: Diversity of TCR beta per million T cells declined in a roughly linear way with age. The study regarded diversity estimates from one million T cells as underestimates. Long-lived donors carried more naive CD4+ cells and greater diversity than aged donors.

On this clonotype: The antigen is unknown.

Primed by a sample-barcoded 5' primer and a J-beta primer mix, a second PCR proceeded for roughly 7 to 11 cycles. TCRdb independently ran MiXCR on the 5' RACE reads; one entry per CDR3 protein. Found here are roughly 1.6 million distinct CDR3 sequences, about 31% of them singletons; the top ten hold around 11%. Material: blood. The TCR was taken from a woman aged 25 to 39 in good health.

CDR3 sequence: CATSSGQRLLNQPQHF. CDR3 nucleotides: TGTGCCACCAGCAGTGGACAGCGGCTTCTCAATCAGCCCCAGCATTTT. This chain links TRBV15 with TRBJ1-5, with a weak D call TRBD1 (6 bases). The CDR3 has 16 amino acids. Germline CDR1 reads LNHNV; CDR2 reads YYDKDF (reference sequence). Trimming took off 3 bases at V and 3 bases at J, with 15 bases between the two ends.